This section outlines one TCR beta chain sequence together with its context. Its antigen is not identified. TCRdb used MiXCR to reprocess the 5' RACE reads, holding one entry per CDR3 protein. The sample yields 450,000 to 650,000 distinct CDR3 sequences, around a fifth seen once. The data originate from a study of T cells after yellow fever vaccination. Germline V CDR1 and CDR2: SGHKS, YYEKEE (reference sequence). Trimming cost V 4 bases and J 5 bases; bases outside gene matches: 8. The CDR3 runs to 15 residues. The study, taken as a whole, reports: Abundant clonotypes from the bulk population could get into FACS-sorted repertoires as contaminants.

Sequences were derived from PBMCs, sampled about 21 days after the first yellow fever vaccination. This chain uses TRBV5-5 with TRBJ1-1; 10 nucleotides line up with TRBD1. The sequence was collected from a man younger than 35 who received the YFV17D yellow fever vaccine. The CDR3 loop reads CASSRGQGVLTEAFF. For the CDR3, the DNA is TGTGCCAGCAGCAGAGGACAGGGGGTTCTAACTGAAGCTTTCTTT. The full variable domain, completed using reference TRBV5-5 and TRBJ1-1, is DAGVTQSPTHLIKTRGQQVTLRCSPISGHKSVSWYQQVLGQGPQFIFQYYEKEERGRGNFPDRFSARQFPNYSSELNVNALLLGDSALYLCASSRGQGVLTEAFFGQGTRLTVV.